This passage covers 27 T cell receptor beta chains from one sample sequenced in a study of response to subunit inactivated influenza vaccine. Using its own MiXCR run on the RT-PCR reads, TCRdb lists one record per CDR3 protein. Found here are approximately 530,000 distinct CDR3 sequences, roughly 8.2% of them singletons; the top ten hold under 15%. This specimen was PBMCs from blood, taken roughly 24 months after vaccination. The receptors stem from a man aged 50-75 years who received an inactivated influenza vaccine.

The sample holds a few counts of this clonotype. Germline is not matched at one junction end, which may reflect a read error. The gene calls are TRBV28 and TRBJ1-5; TRBD1 matches at 8 bases. Germline CDR1 reads MDHEN; CDR2 reads SYDVKM. The CDR3 runs 14 residues. The CDR3, as DNA: TGTACCAGCAGTACGACAGGGGTCGGTCAGCCCCAGCATTTT. Its protein is CTSSTTGVGQPQHF.

This clonotype was observed a handful of times. The chain carries TRBV4-2 and TRBJ2-1; D unresolved. The CDR3 is 15 amino acids. Germline CDR1 reads LGHNA; CDR2 reads YNFKEQ. Trimming shortened V by 0 bases and J by 8 bases, and 14 bases separated the two germline ends. CDR3 protein: CASSQERAVHYEQFF. DNA for the CDR3: TGTGCCAGCAGCCAAGAAAGGGCGGTGCATTATGAGCAGTTCTTC.

A few counts support this clonotype. A read error may account for a junction end that differs from germline. J is TRBJ1-4 and V is TRBV6-1; TRBD1 matches 9 bases. The CDR3 has 14 amino acids. Per the germline V gene, CDR1 is MNHNS and CDR2 is SASEGT. CDR3 nucleotides: TGTGCCAGCAGTGACCCCACGTCAACGGGACAGGGCCATTTT. It translates to CASSDPTSTGQGHF.

This clonotype has more than one count but fewer than ten. CDR3 DNA: TGTGCCAGCAGCAGATCAGGGGGGGACACCGGGGAGCTGTTTTTT. Amino acid sequence: CASSRSGGDTGELFF. The chain has TRBV6-1 and TRBJ2-2; the D call may be TRBD1 or TRBD2 (7 bases each). Germline CDR1 MNHNS, CDR2 SASEGT. V shed 6 bases and J shed 3 bases, with 14 bases lying between them. The CDR3 is made up of 15 amino acids.

This clonotype has a handful of counts. The chain links TRBV20-1 to TRBJ1-5; D unresolved. The CDR3 runs to 13 residues. Germline V gene data show CDR1 as DFQATT and CDR2 as SNEGSKA (reference sequence). V was shortened by 3 bases and J by 6 bases, with 12 bases between the two germline ends. The CDR3 nucleotides read TGCAGTGCTAGCCGGCCAGGAAGTCAGCCCCAGCATTTT. Amino acids: CSASRPGSQPQHF.

In this sample, this clonotype turned up a few times. This chain joins TRBV3-1 and TRBJ2-1, with a possible D match to TRBD1 (5 bases). Trimming pared 1 base from V and 5 bases from J, leaving 9 bases between. The CDR3 length is 14 residues. The V gene's germline CDR1 is LGHDT and CDR2 YNNKEL (reference sequence). CDR3 sequence: CASSQVAGHNEQFF. Written as DNA, the CDR3 is TGTGCCAGCAGCCAAGTAGCAGGGCACAATGAGCAGTTCTTC.

This rearrangement joins TRBV20-1 to TRBJ2-3; TRBD2 agrees at 10 bases. V lost 6 bases and J lost 7; bases outside the gene matches: 10. The length of the CDR3 is 14 residues. The V gene's germline CDR1 is DFQATT and CDR2 SNEGSKA (reference sequence). CDR3 sequence reads: CSAPTSGVSNTQYF. CDR3 coding DNA: TGCAGTGCGCCTACTAGCGGGGTCTCCAATACGCAGTATTTT.

The J gene is TRBJ1-5, the V gene TRBV19, with D possibly being TRBD1 (6 bases). V was pared by 5 bases and J by 7 bases, with 15 bases between. The CDR3 is 14 residues long. The germline V gene has CDR1 LNHDA and CDR2 SQIVND (reference sequence). The CDR3: CASSRTAIGQPQHF. For the CDR3, the DNA is TGTGCCAGTAGTCGGACAGCCATCGGGCAGCCCCAGCATTTT.

This clonotype was recorded many times. The V and J genes are TRBV27 and TRBJ2-5; TRBD1 might be the D (6 bases). V was clipped by 3 bases and J by 0 bases, with 17 bases between them. This CDR3 is built from 17 residues. Germline lookup yields CDR1 MNHEY and CDR2 SMNVEV (reference sequence). The CDR3 DNA follows: TGTGCCAGCAGTTTTCTCCCTCTACAGGGACACCAAGAGACCCAGTACTTC. It translates to CASSFLPLQGHQETQYF.

This clonotype was detected a few times. The chain couples TRBV4-3 to TRBJ1-2; D is unclear. Trimming shortened V by 0 bases and J by 4 bases, and 15 bases separated the two germline ends. The germline CDR1 and CDR2 sequences are LGHNA and YSLEER. The CDR3 totals 16 residues. This CDR3 is CASSQDLNTVLYGYTF. For the CDR3, the DNA is TGCGCCAGCAGCCAAGATCTTAATACGGTCCTCTATGGCTACACCTTC.

The chain joins TRBV24-1 to TRBJ2-1; 7 bases match TRBD2. Germline CDR1 KGHDR, CDR2 SFDVKD. CDR3 length equals 15 residues. V lost 1 base, J lost 8 bases, and 7 bases stayed unmatched. The CDR3 protein is CATSDFGGSLDEQFF. The DNA of the CDR3 is TGTGCCACCAGTGATTTTGGCGGGAGTCTGGATGAGCAGTTCTTC.

The V gene is TRBV4-3, the J gene TRBJ2-5; 9 bases align to TRBD2. The CDR3 is made up of 17 amino acids. J was trimmed by 2 bases and V by 0 bases; bases with no gene match: 7. Germline V gives CDR1 LGHNA, CDR2 YSLEER. The CDR3 here is CASSQEGVAGVQETQYF. In DNA, the CDR3 is TGCGCCAGCAGCCAAGAGGGGGTAGCGGGGGTTCAAGAGACCCAGTACTTC.

This chain links TRBV10-2 with TRBJ2-7; no reliable D call. The CDR3 has 13 residues. The germline V and J ends were trimmed by 6 bases and 2 bases, with 11 bases remaining between them. Germline CDR1 WSHSY, CDR2 SAAADI. CDR3: CASREGSTYEQYF. As DNA, the CDR3 is TGCGCCAGCAGAGAAGGATCGACCTACGAGCAGTACTTC.

This chain's CDR3 is CSVESPTLDTQYF. DNA of the CDR3: TGCAGCGTTGAAAGTCCCACACTGGATACGCAGTATTTT. The rearrangement links TRBV29-1 to TRBJ2-3; the D is unclear. From germline, CDR1 is SQVTM and CDR2 ANQGSEA. The CDR3 is made up of 13 amino acids. V lost 2 bases to trimming and J lost 6 bases, with 12 bases between them.

This clonotype was seen a handful of times. V gene TRBV20-1 combines with J gene TRBJ2-4; 12 nucleotides line up with TRBD1. After removal of 6 bases from V and 7 bases from J, the junction contained 10 bases not matched to a gene. The CDR3 spans 15 residues. CDR1 DFQATT and CDR2 SNEGSKA come from the germline V gene (reference sequence). CDR3 protein: CSASPGQGAGNIQYF. The CDR3 coding sequence is TGCAGTGCGAGTCCGGGACAGGGGGCCGGGAACATTCAGTACTTC.

This clonotype was observed at least ten times. The chain carries TRBV27 and TRBJ2-1; the D is unclear. Germline CDR1 is MNHEY and CDR2 is SMNVEV (reference sequence). The CDR3 covers 13 residues. V was pared by 2 bases and J by 9 bases, with 11 bases between. The chain's CDR3 is CASSLRRITEQFF. CDR3 nucleotide sequence: TGTGCCAGCAGTTTACGAAGGATTACTGAGCAGTTCTTC.

In this sample, this clonotype turned up many times. This chain connects TRBV20-1 to TRBJ2-7; D is perhaps TRBD2 (6 bases). Per the germline V gene, CDR1 is DFQATT and CDR2 is SNEGSKA (reference sequence). CDR3 size: 14 residues. V gave up 1 base and J gave up 2 bases, with 12 bases separating them. The CDR3 nucleotides read TGCAGTGCTAGAGTGCCAGGGAGGACCTACGAGCAGTACTTC. The encoded protein is CSARVPGRTYEQYF.

This clonotype was counted many times. The gene calls are TRBV3-1 and TRBJ1-6; 7 nucleotides align to TRBD1. V dropped 1 base and J dropped 7; count of bases not matched to a gene: 7. CDR3 length: 16 amino acids. The germline V gene has CDR1 LGHDT and CDR2 YNNKEL (reference sequence). The CDR3 is CASSQGRRQGNSPLHF. The CDR3 nucleotides are TGTGCCAGCAGCCAAGGCAGGAGACAGGGCAATTCACCCCTCCACTTT.

This clonotype was observed a few times. The chain combines TRBV12-3 or TRBV12-4 with TRBJ2-7, with 10 nucleotides matching TRBD1. The J segment lost 4 bases and the V segment lost 3 bases, leaving 6 bases of the junction unmatched. The CDR3 extends over 15 amino acids. In DNA, the CDR3 is TGTGCCAGCAGTTTTAGGGACAGGGGCCGGTACGAGCAGTACTTC. It codes for CASSFRDRGRYEQYF.

This clonotype was seen only a few times. This chain links TRBV12-3 or TRBV12-4 with TRBJ2-1, with 8 bases that match TRBD1. The CDR3 extends over 17 amino acids. V dropped 6 bases and J dropped 6; count of bases not matched to a gene: 16. CDR3 in amino acids: CASSPLRAGQEVNEQFF. The CDR3 DNA follows: TGTGCCAGCAGCCCCCTTCGGGCGGGACAGGAAGTCAATGAGCAGTTCTTC.

Only a few counts were recorded for this clonotype. V usage is TRBV15 and J usage is TRBJ2-5; 7 positions agree with TRBD2. After removal of 1 base from V and 2 bases from J, the junction contained 7 bases not matched to a gene. The CDR3 consists of 16 residues. Per the germline V gene, CDR1 is LNHNV and CDR2 is YYDKDF (reference sequence). The chain's CDR3 is CATSRGTRGVQETQYF. CDR3 in DNA: TGTGCCACCAGCAGAGGGACTAGAGGCGTACAAGAGACCCAGTACTTC.

The chain carries TRBV7-9 and TRBJ2-5; D possibly matches TRBD1 or TRBD2 (5 bases each). Germline V lookup: CDR1 SEHNR, CDR2 FQNEAQ (reference sequence). This CDR3 comprises 15 residues. V was shortened by 1 base and J by 1 base, with 10 bases between the two germline ends. CDR3 sequence: CASSLVLGTQETQYF. The CDR3 bases are TGTGCCAGCAGCTTAGTTTTGGGGACCCAAGAGACCCAGTACTTC. Full variable domain (rest looked up from reference TRBV7-9 and TRBJ2-5): DTGVSQNPRHKITKRGQNVTFRCDPISEHNRLYWYRQTLGQGPEFLTYFQNEAQLEKSRLLSDRFSAERPKGSFSTLEIQRTEQGDSAMYLCASSLVLGTQETQYFGPGTRLLVL.

This clonotype was seen only a few times. The gene calls are TRBV7-3 and TRBJ2-3; 8 nucleotides agree with TRBD2. Germline V gene sequence: CDR1 SGHTA, CDR2 FQGTGA. This CDR3 has 15 amino acids. Unmatched junction bases numbered 3, after V lost 1 base and J lost 3 bases. This CDR3 reads CASSLMGGRTDTQYF. In DNA form, the CDR3 reads TGTGCCAGCAGCTTAATGGGCGGGAGGACAGATACGCAGTATTTT.

V and J are TRBV24-1 and TRBJ2-5, with D uncertain. V lost 4 bases, J lost 8 bases, and 19 bases lay in between. The CDR3 sequence is 15 residues long. Germline CDR1 reads KGHDR; CDR2 reads SFDVKD. CDR3 nucleotide sequence: TGTGCCACCAGTGACCCGCGAGATGGTGCCGGTACCCAGTACTTC. This encodes CATSDPRDGAGTQYF.

This clonotype was counted at least ten times. The chain carries TRBV12-3 or TRBV12-4 and TRBJ2-1; D not resolved. The CDR3 has 14 amino acids. V lost 0 bases and J lost 7, with 10 bases in between. This CDR3 is CASSLALGLNEQFF. The CDR3 DNA is TGTGCCAGCAGTTTAGCGCTCGGGCTTAATGAGCAGTTCTTC.

This clonotype was picked up a small number of times. The chain is built from TRBV4-3 and TRBJ2-3, with D hard to call. Germline values: CDR1 LGHNA, CDR2 YSLEER. The CDR3 contains 15 residues. Between the trimmed V and J ends, which lost 0 bases and 1 base, there was a span of 8 bases. CDR3 region: CASSQDPGRTDTQYF. The CDR3 DNA is TGCGCCAGCAGCCAAGATCCGGGTCGCACAGATACGCAGTATTTT.

This clonotype was found a few times. The J gene is TRBJ2-1, the V gene TRBV7-9, with TRBD2 matching over 7 bases. Germline-derived CDR1 and CDR2 are SEHNR and FQNEAQ (reference sequence). J gave up 3 bases and V 5 bases, and 7 bases lay outside the gene matches. The CDR3 has 15 residues. The CDR3 DNA sequence: TGTGCCAGCAGCCCCTATAGCGGGCTCTACAATGAGCAGTTCTTC. Its protein is CASSPYSGLYNEQFF. The entire variable domain, with the rest obtained from reference TRBV7-9 and TRBJ2-1, is as follows: DTGVSQNPRHKITKRGQNVTFRCDPISEHNRLYWYRQTLGQGPEFLTYFQNEAQLEKSRLLSDRFSAERPKGSFSTLEIQRTEQGDSAMYLCASSPYSGLYNEQFFGPGTRLTVL.